What follows are 6 T cell receptor beta chains derived from one specimen sequenced in a study of blood T cell repertoires in COVID-19. Sequencing used immunoSEQ multiplex PCR; TCRdb keeps in-frame clones, though not all of them. The sample consists of 80,000 to 100,000 clones, about 89% of them appearing once. Sequenced input: peripheral blood. Every receptor here comes from a human donor with active COVID-19. The donor label of this sample is uncertain.

This clone occurred once. The V call is TRBV19, the J call TRBJ1-6, with D possibly TRBD1 on 5 matching bases. The CDR3 contains 15 residues. Germline V gene sequence: CDR1 LNHDA, CDR2 SQIVND (reference sequence). The V end lost 0 bases, the J end lost 9 bases, and 12 bases lay between the germline ends. The CDR3 nucleotides are TGTGCCAGTAGTATAGATCGCGGGGACGGTTCACCCCTCCACTTT. Its translation: CASSIDRGDGSPLHF.

The chain has TRBV5-5 and TRBJ2-7; 9 nucleotides line up with TRBD2. This CDR3 region has 14 residues. CDR1 and CDR2 from the germline V gene are SGHKS and YYEKEE (reference sequence). V trimming: 4 bases; J trimming: 2 bases; junction bases outside the gene matches: 4. CDR3 DNA: TGTGCCAGCAGCGAGGGACTAGCTGCCTACGAGCAGTACTTC. Amino acid sequence: CASSEGLAAYEQYF. Together with reference TRBV5-5 and TRBJ2-7, the CDR3 gives the full variable domain: DAGVTQSPTHLIKTRGQQVTLRCSPISGHKSVSWYQQVLGQGPQFIFQYYEKEERGRGNFPDRFSARQFPNYSSELNVNALLLGDSALYLCASSEGLAAYEQYFGPGTRLTVT.

The CDR3 is CASRGQTNEKLFF. The DNA of the CDR3 is TGTGCCAGCAGGGGACAGACTAATGAAAAACTGTTTTTT. V and J are TRBV7-9 and TRBJ1-4; 7 bases fit TRBD1. Germline V gene sequence: CDR1 SEHNR, CDR2 FQNEAQ (reference sequence). The trim removed 6 bases at V and 2 bases at J, leaving 0 bases unmatched. The length of the CDR3 is 13 residues.

The gene calls are TRBV9 and TRBJ2-5, with TRBD2 matching over 10 bases. There are 16 residues in the CDR3. V lost 4 bases to trimming and J lost 2 bases; unmatched junction nucleotides: 8. Germline CDR1 reads SGDLS; CDR2 reads YYNGEE. The CDR3 here is CASSSRAGGLQETQYF. DNA for the CDR3: TGTGCCAGCAGCTCCCGAGCGGGGGGGTTACAAGAGACCCAGTACTTC.

The chain uses TRBV5-4 and TRBJ2-1; D perhaps matches TRBD1 (6 bases). Trimming took 0 bases from V and 6 from J, leaving 10 bases between them. The CDR3 sequence is 14 residues long. Germline CDR1 and CDR2: SGHNT and YYREEE (reference sequence). DNA for the CDR3: TGTGCCAGCAGCTTGGGGACAGCCAGCAATGAGCAGTTCTTC. This translates into CASSLGTASNEQFF.

The chain recombines TRBV18 with TRBJ2-5; D unclear. Germline values: CDR1 KGHSH, CDR2 LQKENI. Deletions cut 2 bases from V and 5 bases from J, with 6 bases between. This CDR3 region has 12 residues. CDR3 nucleotides: TGTGCCAGCTCACCAGTCGTCGAGACCCAGTACTTC. This codes for CASSPVVETQYF.